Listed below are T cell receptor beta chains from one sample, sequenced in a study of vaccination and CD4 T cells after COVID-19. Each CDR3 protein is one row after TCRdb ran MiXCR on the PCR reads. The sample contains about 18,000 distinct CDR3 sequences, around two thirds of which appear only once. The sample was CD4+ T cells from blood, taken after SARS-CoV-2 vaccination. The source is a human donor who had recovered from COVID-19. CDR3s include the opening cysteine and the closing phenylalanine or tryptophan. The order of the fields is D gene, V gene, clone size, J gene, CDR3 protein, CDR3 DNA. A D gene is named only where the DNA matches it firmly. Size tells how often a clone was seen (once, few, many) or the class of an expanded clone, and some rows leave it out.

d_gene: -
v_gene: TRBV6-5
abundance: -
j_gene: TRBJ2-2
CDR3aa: CASSLGSLTGELFF
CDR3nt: TGTGCCAGCAGTTTAGGGAGCCTCACCGGGGAGCTGTTTTTT

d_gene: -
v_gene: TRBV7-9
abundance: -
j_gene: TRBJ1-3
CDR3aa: CASSLTRRGISGNTIYF
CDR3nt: TGTGCCAGCAGCTTAACACGGCGGGGGATCTCTGGAAACACCATATATTTT

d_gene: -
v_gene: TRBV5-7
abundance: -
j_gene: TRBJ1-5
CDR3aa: CASSLGRDQPQHF
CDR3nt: TGTGCCAGCAGCTTGGGAAGGGATCAGCCCCAGCATTTT

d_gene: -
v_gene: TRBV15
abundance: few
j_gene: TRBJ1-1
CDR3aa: CATSRDIRKAFF
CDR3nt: TGTGCCACCAGCAGGGACATTCGGAAAGCTTTCTTT

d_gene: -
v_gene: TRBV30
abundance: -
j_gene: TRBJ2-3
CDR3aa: CAWRREADTQYF
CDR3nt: TGTGCCTGGAGGAGGGAGGCAGATACGCAGTATTTT

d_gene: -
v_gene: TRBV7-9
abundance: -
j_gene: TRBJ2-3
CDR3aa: CASSLAWGSGTDTQYF
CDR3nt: TGTGCCAGCAGCTTAGCTTGGGGCTCTGGCACAGATACGCAGTATTTT

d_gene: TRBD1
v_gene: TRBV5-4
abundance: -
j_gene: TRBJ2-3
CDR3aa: CASSLRNRGTDTQYF
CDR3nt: TGTGCCAGCAGCTTAAGGAACAGGGGTACAGATACGCAGTATTTT

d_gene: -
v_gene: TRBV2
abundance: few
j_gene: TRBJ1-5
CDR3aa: CASSDERNQPQHF
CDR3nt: TGTGCCAGCAGTGACGAGCGCAATCAGCCCCAGCATTTT

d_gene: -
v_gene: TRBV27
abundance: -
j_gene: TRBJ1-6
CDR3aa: CASSLGQWNLPLHF
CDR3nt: TGTGCCAGCAGTTTAGGGCAGTGGAATTTACCCCTCCACTTT

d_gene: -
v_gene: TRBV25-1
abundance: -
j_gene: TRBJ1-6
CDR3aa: CASTAQGWAGNGLCTYNSPLHF
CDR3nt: TGTGCCAGCACCGCGCAGGGTTGGGCAGGGAACGGTCTGTGCACCTATAATTCACCCCTCCACTTT

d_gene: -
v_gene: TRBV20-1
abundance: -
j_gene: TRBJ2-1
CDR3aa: CSASRLLLNEQFF
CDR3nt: TGCAGTGCTAGTCGGCTCTTACTTAATGAGCAGTTCTTC

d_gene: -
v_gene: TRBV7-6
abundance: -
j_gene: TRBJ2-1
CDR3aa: CASSLELASAREQFF
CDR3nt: TGTGCCAGCAGCTTAGAGTTGGCTAGTGCACGCGAGCAGTTCTTC

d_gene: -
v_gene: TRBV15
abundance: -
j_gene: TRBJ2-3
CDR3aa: CATSRDRMQGSGDTQYF
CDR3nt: TGTGCCACCAGCAGAGATCGGATGCAGGGGAGTGGAGATACGCAGTATTTT